One T cell receptor beta chain is described in this entry. Its matching antigen is unknown. The record originates from a study of blood T cells in healthy people across ages. CDR3 length: 15 residues. With V trimmed by 2 bases and J by 6 bases, 7 bases remained unmatched. Germline CDR1 and CDR2: SGHTA and FQGNSA. General study results and limits: The unsorted PBMCs prevented any conclusive comparison of naive versus antigen-experienced cells. As age increased, TCR beta diversity per million T cells fell in a roughly linear fashion.

Primers used in a second PCR of about 6 to 11 cycles were a sample-barcoded 5' primer and a J-beta primer mix. TCRdb called the 5' RACE reads again in MiXCR, with one record for every CDR3 protein. This sample carries 800,000 to 950,000 distinct CDR3 sequences, 25% to 35% of them seen once, and the ten largest clones take around 9.6%. These same records also appear under a second study, on T cells of mothers and their children. That source notes: Samples were obtained from a few healthy Caucasian mothers and their six children. The study found thymic selection shapes TCR recombination output similarly in related and unrelated pairs.

The sequence came from a woman aged 40 to 50 in good health. The sample taken for sequencing was blood. The rearrangement uses TRBV7-2 and TRBJ1-2, with 9 bases matching TRBD1. The CDR3 reads CASSLSSGQGHGYTF. DNA for the CDR3: TGTGCCAGCAGCTTAAGTTCGGGACAGGGTCATGGCTACACCTTC.